This T cell receptor beta chain was retrieved from a study of T cell responses to AZD1222 COVID-19 vaccine. To note about this clone: Its antigen remains unknown.

Trimming removed 3 bases at V and 5 bases at J, with 10 bases between. The CDR3 consists of 14 residues. Study results and caveats: Clonal diversity was possibly underestimated; the donors were predominantly white British and more often female. Close to half of spike-specific TCRs reportedly recognize unmutated variant regions. Spike-specific TCR breadth and depth grew following two AZD1222 doses.

Clones were read by immunoSEQ multiplex PCR, and TCRdb kept only the in-frame ones, dropping some. The repertoire holds about 140,000 clones, more than 70% seen once, with 2.5% to 3.5% in the top ten. The V and J genes are TRBV23-1 and TRBJ2-2; D uncertain. TRBV23-1 carries the ORF label, with uncertain function. The sample here was peripheral blood, taken on day 0 of AZD1222 vaccination. This sequence originates from an adult in good health. The CDR3 region has the DNA TGCGCCAGCAGTCATGGAGAGGAAACCGGGGAGCTGTTTTTT. It encodes CASSHGEETGELFF.